These T cell receptor beta chains were read from a single sample in a study of blood T cell repertoires in COVID-19. Assay: immunoSEQ multiplex PCR; the TCRdb copy retains only in-frame clones and omits some. The table has approximately 440,000 clones, about 90% seen once. Sequencing was carried out using PBMCs or T cells enriched from blood (not recorded which). Receptors were obtained from a man aged 18 to 30 who had recovered from COVID-19. Both conserved end residues are part of each CDR3.

j_call | v_call | cdr3_aa
TRBJ1-1 | TRBV12-5 | CASGLVLAGGTTEAFF
TRBJ1-1 | TRBV4-1 | CASSQGREGTEAFF
TRBJ1-1 | TRBV1 | CTSSQQRTVEAFF
TRBJ1-6 | TRBV5-8 | CASRKEMGKGVYNSPLHF
TRBJ2-5 | TRBV24-1 | CATSYKSETQYF
TRBJ2-7 | TRBV2 | CASSETGSYEQYF
TRBJ1-1 | TRBV28 | CASIRPHGTGNTEAFF
TRBJ2-2 | TRBV30 | CAWEEGGPGELFF
TRBJ2-3 | TRBV7-9 | CASSPEGGTDTQYF
TRBJ2-3 | TRBV5-1 | CASSPRAAAATQYF
TRBJ2-1 | TRBV4-1 | CASSQGPAEPYNEQFF
TRBJ1-2 | TRBV2 | CASSDRTGDYGYTF
TRBJ1-6 | TRBV11-2 | CASFLVGADGNSPLHF
TRBJ2-5 | TRBV5-1 | CASSFRVQETQYF
TRBJ2-3 | TRBV6-2/TRBV6-3 | CASSYADYRPFLTDTQYF
TRBJ1-1 | TRBV19 | CASNSGGKNTEAFF
TRBJ1-1 | TRBV3-1/TRBV3-2 | CASSQAATGGGTEAFF